Following are 2 T cell receptor beta chains from one sample sequenced in a study of T cell responses to AZD1222 COVID-19 vaccine. Only in-frame clones appear in the TCRdb table, and some are missing; sequencing was by immunoSEQ multiplex PCR. The sample holds 150,000 to 200,000 clones, about 91% seen once. This material consisted of peripheral blood, taken 28 days after the second AZD1222 dose. Every receptor here comes from an adult who received the AZD1222 COVID-19 vaccine.

Concerning this clone: Other DNA sequences in the sample encode the same CDR3. This chain uses TRBV9 with TRBJ1-3; D unclear. CDR1 SGDLS and CDR2 YYNGEE come from the germline V gene. CDR3 length: 12 residues. Between the trimmed V and J ends, which lost 4 bases and 0 bases, there was a span of 2 bases. The CDR3 spells CASSLSGNTIYF. Written as DNA, the CDR3 is TGTGCCAGCAGCCTCTCTGGAAACACCATATATTTT.

To note about this clone: The same CDR3 arises from other DNA sequences in this sample as well. This sequence joins TRBV24-1 and TRBJ1-2; the D is unclear. The germline gives CDR1 KGHDR, CDR2 SFDVKD. V lost 4 bases, J lost 2 bases, and 10 bases lay in between. The CDR3 sequence is 14 residues long. CDR3 protein: CATSDLTRNYGYTF. The CDR3 bases are TGTGCCACCAGTGACCTTACCAGGAACTATGGCTACACCTTC.